This entry is about one T cell receptor (beta chain). The sample comes from a study of T cell changes during pregnancy in multiple sclerosis. Method: immunoSEQ multiplex PCR; TCRdb's copy keeps in-frame clones and lacks some. The sample contains tens of thousands of clones, just over 90% of which appear only once. Germline V gives CDR1 MGHDK, CDR2 SYGVNS. CDR3 length: 14 amino acids. V gave up 6 bases and J gave up 4 bases, with 14 bases separating them. This specimen consisted of peripheral blood, obtained in the second trimester of pregnancy. This chain connects TRBV25-1 to TRBJ2-3; tentative D call: TRBD2 (6 bases). The sequence came from a female donor with multiple sclerosis, enrolled in a pregnancy study. CDR3 sequence (DNA): TGTGCCAGCAGCGGGGTAGCGGAGGCAGATACGCAGTATTTT. Translating gives CASSGVAEADTQYF.